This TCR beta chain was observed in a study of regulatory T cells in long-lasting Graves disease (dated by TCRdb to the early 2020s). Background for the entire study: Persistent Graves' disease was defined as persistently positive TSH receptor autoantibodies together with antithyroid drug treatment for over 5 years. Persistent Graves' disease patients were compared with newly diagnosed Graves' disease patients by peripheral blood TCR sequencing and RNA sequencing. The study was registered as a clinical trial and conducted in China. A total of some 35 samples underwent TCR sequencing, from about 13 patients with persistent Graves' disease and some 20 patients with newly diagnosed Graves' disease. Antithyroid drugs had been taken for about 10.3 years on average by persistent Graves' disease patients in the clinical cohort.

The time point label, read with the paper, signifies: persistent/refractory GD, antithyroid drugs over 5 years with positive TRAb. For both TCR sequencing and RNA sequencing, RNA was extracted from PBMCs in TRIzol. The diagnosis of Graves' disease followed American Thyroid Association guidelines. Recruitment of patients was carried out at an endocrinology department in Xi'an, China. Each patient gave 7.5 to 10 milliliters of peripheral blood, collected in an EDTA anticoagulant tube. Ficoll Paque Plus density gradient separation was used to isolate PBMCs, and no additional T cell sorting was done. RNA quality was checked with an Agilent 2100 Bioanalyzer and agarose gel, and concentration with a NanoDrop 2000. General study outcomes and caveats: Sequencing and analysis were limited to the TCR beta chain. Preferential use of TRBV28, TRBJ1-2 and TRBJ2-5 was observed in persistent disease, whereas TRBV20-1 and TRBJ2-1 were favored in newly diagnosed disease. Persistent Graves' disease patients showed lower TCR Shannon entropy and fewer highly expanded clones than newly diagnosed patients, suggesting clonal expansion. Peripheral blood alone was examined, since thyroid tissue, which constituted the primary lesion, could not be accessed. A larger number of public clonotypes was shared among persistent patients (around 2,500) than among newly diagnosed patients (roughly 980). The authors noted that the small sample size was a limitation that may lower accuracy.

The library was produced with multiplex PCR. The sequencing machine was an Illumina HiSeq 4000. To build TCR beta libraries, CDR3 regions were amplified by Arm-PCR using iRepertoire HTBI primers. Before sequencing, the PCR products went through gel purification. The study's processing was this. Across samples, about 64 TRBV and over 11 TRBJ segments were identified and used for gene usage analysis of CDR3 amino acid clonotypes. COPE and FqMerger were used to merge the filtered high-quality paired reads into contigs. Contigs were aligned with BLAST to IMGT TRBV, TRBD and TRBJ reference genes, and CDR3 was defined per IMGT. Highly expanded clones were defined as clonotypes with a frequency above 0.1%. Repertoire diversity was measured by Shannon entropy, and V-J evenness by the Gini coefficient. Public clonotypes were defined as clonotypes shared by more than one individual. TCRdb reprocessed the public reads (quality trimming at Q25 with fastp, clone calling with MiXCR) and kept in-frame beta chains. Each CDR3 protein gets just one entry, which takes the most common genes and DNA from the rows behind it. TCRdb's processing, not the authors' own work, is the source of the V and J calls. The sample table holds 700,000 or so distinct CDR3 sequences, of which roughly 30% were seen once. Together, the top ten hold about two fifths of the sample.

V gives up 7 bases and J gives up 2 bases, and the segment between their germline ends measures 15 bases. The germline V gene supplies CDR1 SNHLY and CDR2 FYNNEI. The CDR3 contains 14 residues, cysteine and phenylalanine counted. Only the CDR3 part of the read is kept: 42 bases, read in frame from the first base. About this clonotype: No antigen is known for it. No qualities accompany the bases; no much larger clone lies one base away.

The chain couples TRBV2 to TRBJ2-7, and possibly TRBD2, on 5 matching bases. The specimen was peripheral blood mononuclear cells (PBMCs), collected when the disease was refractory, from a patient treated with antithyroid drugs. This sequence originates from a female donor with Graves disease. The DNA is TGTGCCAGCATTGTTCGGGGTTACACCTACGAGCAGTACTTC. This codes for CASIVRGYTYEQYF.